This T cell receptor beta chain stems from a study of CD8 T cells in Susac syndrome. It was with random hexamers that about 0.45 to 1 ug RNA was reverse transcribed. Across 54 Vbeta and 13 Jbeta, TCR beta CDR3 was amplified with immunoSEQ multiplex PCR. TCRdb re-derived calls from the immunoSEQ multiplex PCR reads in MiXCR, one entry per CDR3 protein. The sample records a few hundred thousand distinct CDR3 sequences, approximately 81% being singletons. This clonotype has only one observation. Each multiple sclerosis control was a treatment-naive patient with relapsing-remitting disease that was either stable or active. CDR1 LNHDA and CDR2 SQIVND come from the germline V gene (reference sequence). V dropped 5 bases and J dropped 0 bases, with 14 bases sitting between them. This CDR3 region has 15 residues.

The sequenced sample was CD8+ T cells from PBMCs. The TCR originated in a human donor with multiple sclerosis. This sequence joins TRBV19 and TRBJ2-7; the D is unclear. CDR3 in amino acids: CASSLEAAVSYEQYF. In DNA, the CDR3 is TGTGCCAGTAGTCTCGAGGCAGCCGTCTCCTACGAGCAGTACTTC. The entire variable domain, with the rest obtained from reference TRBV19 and TRBJ2-7, is as follows: DGGITQSPKYLFRKEGQNVTLSCEQNLNHDAMYWYRQDPGQGLRLIYYSQIVNDFQKGDIAEGYSVSREKKESFPLTVTSAQKNPTAFYLCASSLEAAVSYEQYFGPGTRLTVT.